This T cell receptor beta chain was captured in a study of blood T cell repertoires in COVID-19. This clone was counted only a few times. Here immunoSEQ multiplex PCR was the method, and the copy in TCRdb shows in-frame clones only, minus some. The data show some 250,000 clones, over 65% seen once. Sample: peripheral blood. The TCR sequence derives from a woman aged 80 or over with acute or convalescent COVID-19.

In DNA, the CDR3 is TGTGCCAGCACCAAAAAGGGGGTTCTTAATTCACCCCTCCACTTT. Translation gives CASTKKGVLNSPLHF. The V call is TRBV6-5, the J call TRBJ1-6, with D perhaps TRBD1 (6 bases). This CDR3 spans 15 amino acids. Per the germline V gene, CDR1 is MNHEY and CDR2 is SVGAGI. The V end lost 7 bases, the J end lost 6 bases, and 16 bases lay between the germline ends.